The 9 T cell receptor beta chains listed next were all sequenced from one sample in a study of CD8 T cells in ankylosing spondylitis. TCRdb passed the 5' RACE reads through MiXCR, listing each CDR3 protein once. The sample consists of fewer than 350,000 distinct CDR3 sequences, approximately 10% of them appearing once. Material for sequencing was blood, either unsorted or a sorted T cell fraction (not recorded which). Receptor source: a female donor with ankylosing spondylitis or in good health (not recorded which).

This clonotype was observed a few times. The chain has TRBV20-1 and TRBJ2-4; perhaps TRBD2 as D (6 bases). V gave up 6 bases and J gave up 3 bases, with 18 bases separating them. The CDR3 runs 15 residues. CDR1 and CDR2 (germline): DFQATT, SNEGSKA (reference sequence). In DNA form, the CDR3 reads TGCAGTGCCCCTTCTCGGGGGTTAGGCAAAAACATTCAGTACTTC. Amino acids: CSAPSRGLGKNIQYF.

This clonotype was counted ten times or more. The chain combines TRBV20-1 with TRBJ1-1, with D tentatively TRBD1 (5 bases). The CDR3 has 12 residues. V lost 3 bases and J 4 bases, leaving 9 bases between the germline ends. CDR1 DFQATT and CDR2 SNEGSKA come from the germline V gene (reference sequence). The CDR3 sequence is CSASRQFTEAFF. The CDR3 DNA is TGCAGTGCTAGCCGACAGTTCACTGAAGCTTTCTTT.

The chain uses TRBV27 and TRBJ2-7, with 10 bases fitting TRBD1. CDR1 MNHEY and CDR2 SMNVEV come from the germline V gene (reference sequence). The CDR3 covers 14 residues. V was pared by 5 bases and J by 3 bases, with 4 bases of the junction left unmatched. CDR3 in amino acids: CASSPDRGGYEQYF. The CDR3 bases are TGTGCCAGCAGTCCGGACAGGGGGGGCTACGAGCAGTACTTC.

This clonotype has just a few counts. J is TRBJ1-4 and V is TRBV4-3, with D hard to call. There are 16 residues in the CDR3. The germline CDR1 and CDR2 sequences are LGHNA and YSLEER. V dropped 0 bases and J dropped 5 bases, with 13 bases sitting between them. CDR3 nucleotides: TGCGCCAGCAGCCAAGATTATCGAGGAATCAATGAAAAACTGTTTTTT. It translates to CASSQDYRGINEKLFF.

This clonotype has a handful of counts. The chain joins TRBV21-1 to TRBJ2-2; the tabulated D call, TRBD1, remains unverified against the DNA. TRBV21-1 is designated a pseudogene. This CDR3 is 16 amino acids long. DNA of the CDR3: TGTGCCAGCAGCAAAGCCCCTGGAGAGGTACACGGGGAGCTGTTTTTT. It yields the protein CASSKAPGEVHGELFF.

This clonotype was detected ten times or more. The chain links TRBV12-3 or TRBV12-4 to TRBJ1-1; the D gene is possibly TRBD1 (5 bases). Between the trimmed V and J ends, which lost 1 base and 1 base, there was a span of 10 bases. The CDR3 consists of 15 residues. The CDR3 DNA follows: TGTGCCAGCAGTTTAGATACAGGATGGAACACTGAAGCTTTCTTT. Translated: CASSLDTGWNTEAFF.

This clonotype was seen at least ten times. This chain joins TRBV5-1 and TRBJ2-3, with 10 bases fitting TRBD2. CDR1 and CDR2 (germline): SGHRS, YFSETQ. J was trimmed by 3 bases and V by 5 bases; bases with no gene match: 6. CDR3 size: 15 residues. The CDR3 region has the DNA TGCGCCAGCAGATCCAGCGGGGGGGAAACAGATACGCAGTATTTT. This gives the protein CASRSSGGETDTQYF.

This clonotype has a count of ten or more. The rearrangement uses TRBV5-1 and TRBJ2-1; 8 bases are shared with TRBD2. Germline CDR1 and CDR2: SGHRS and YFSETQ. This CDR3 has 15 residues. V was pared by 4 bases and J by 8 bases, with 11 bases of the junction left unmatched. CDR3 protein: CASSPSGGVFDEQFF. CDR3 DNA sequence: TGCGCCAGCAGCCCAAGCGGGGGTGTCTTTGATGAGCAGTTCTTC.

This clonotype turned up a few times. The chain links TRBV3-1 to TRBJ2-5; TRBD1 agrees at 7 bases. The V gene end was trimmed by 0 bases and the J gene end by 5 bases; junction bases not matched to a gene: 9. In germline, CDR1 is LGHDT, CDR2 YNNKEL (reference sequence). This CDR3 has 16 residues. The CDR3 bases are TGTGCCAGCAGCCAAGACCGGGGACAGTCAAGGGAGACCCAGTACTTC. This encodes CASSQDRGQSRETQYF.